The clone carrying this TCR beta chain was recorded a few times. Antigen unknown. Per germline, CDR1 MGHRA and CDR2 YSYEKL. V was clipped by 4 bases and J by 5 bases, with 17 bases between them. The length of the CDR3 is 16 residues. The data belong to a study of cytomegalovirus exposure and HLA in healthy donors. Study-wide points: Among the most significant clusters, several appeared linked to common viral pathogens in a later analysis. Productive status was seen about 87% or about 30% of the time for most TCR beta V segments in an earlier analysis.

The PCR made use of 60 Vbeta and 13 Jbeta primers. Generated by immunoSEQ multiplex PCR, the TCRdb table keeps only in-frame clones and is missing some. This table holds about 130,000 clones, 8% to 11% found once. The rearrangement links TRBV4-1 to TRBJ2-2, with D perhaps matching TRBD2 (8 bases). The sequence derives from a young woman in good health and CMV-seropositive. The sequencing input was PBMCs. CDR3 sequence: CASSPRGAGGTGELFF. CDR3 DNA: TGCGCCAGCAGCCCCAGGGGGGCGGGGGGAACCGGGGAGCTGTTTTTT.